One sample yielded the 9 T cell receptor beta chains listed below, sequenced in a study of Ad26.COV2.S vaccination and SARS-CoV-2 variants. Sequencing used immunoSEQ multiplex PCR; TCRdb keeps in-frame clones, though not all of them. The sample has nearly 95,000 clones, more than 70% seen once. The sequences come from peripheral blood, collected after recovery from COVID-19. Every receptor here comes from a human donor who had recovered from COVID-19.

V is TRBV4-3 and J is TRBJ2-3; D remains ambiguous. The ends were cut back, 0 bases at V and 6 bases at J, with 7 bases in the middle. The CDR3 runs 13 residues. The germline V gene has CDR1 LGHNA and CDR2 YSLEER. CDR3 sequence reads: CASSQESRDTQYF. The CDR3 region has the DNA TGCGCCAGCAGCCAAGAGAGTAGGGATACGCAGTATTTT.

This sequence joins TRBV7-2 and TRBJ2-1, with 7 positions matching TRBD1. This CDR3 has 15 amino acids. V trimming: 4 bases; J trimming: 4 bases; junction bases outside the gene matches: 7. From germline, CDR1 is SGHTA and CDR2 FQGNSA. CDR3 sequence (DNA): TGTGCCAGCAGCTCCCGAACAGGGGTTTACAATGAGCAGTTCTTC. Its protein product is CASSSRTGVYNEQFF.

The J gene is TRBJ2-7, the V gene TRBV7-9; 9 nucleotides agree with TRBD1. Trimming cost V 2 bases and J 3 bases; bases outside gene matches: 8. Germline CDR1 and CDR2: SEHNR and FQNEAQ (reference sequence). The CDR3 runs 16 residues. The CDR3 spells CASSLFPGQGRYEQYF. In nucleotides, the CDR3 is TGTGCCAGCAGCTTATTCCCCGGACAGGGGCGCTACGAGCAGTACTTC. Based on the CDR3 plus reference TRBV7-9 and TRBJ2-7, the full variable domain is DTGVSQNPRHKITKRGQNVTFRCDPISEHNRLYWYRQTLGQGPEFLTYFQNEAQLEKSRLLSDRFSAERPKGSFSTLEIQRTEQGDSAMYLCASSLFPGQGRYEQYFGPGTRLTVT.

This chain links TRBV21-1 with TRBJ2-1; TRBD2 is taken as the D call from the table, unchecked against the DNA. TRBV21-1 is a documented pseudogene. The CDR3 runs to 14 residues. The CDR3 coding sequence is TGTGCCAGCAGCAACAGTGAGGCGGACAATGAGCAGTTCTTC. Its protein product is CASSNSEADNEQFF.

The V call is TRBV28, the J call TRBJ1-6, with D possibly TRBD1 on 5 matching bases. The CDR3 has 21 residues. The germline V and J ends were trimmed by 5 bases and 0 bases, with 26 bases remaining between them. Germline CDR1 MDHEN, CDR2 SYDVKM. The CDR3 region is CASSREGPQPWRSSYNSPLHF. Written as DNA, the CDR3 is TGTGCCAGCAGTAGGGAGGGGCCACAACCTTGGCGAAGCTCCTATAATTCACCCCTCCACTTT. The entire variable domain, with the rest obtained from reference TRBV28 and TRBJ1-6, is as follows: DVKVTQSSRYLVKRTGEKVFLECVQDMDHENMFWYRQDPGLGLRLIYFSYDVKMKEKGDIPEGYSVSREKKERFSLILESASTNQTSMYLCASSREGPQPWRSSYNSPLHFGNGTRLTVT.

A remark on this clone: This CDR3 is also generated by other DNA sequences in the sample. The chain couples TRBV7-2 to TRBJ2-7, with 8 bases that match TRBD2. CDR3 length: 15 residues. Germline CDR1 is SGHTA and CDR2 is FQGNSA. Trimming removed 5 bases from V and 0 bases from J; junction bases left unmatched: 6. This CDR3 is CASSPPTSVSYEQYF. As DNA, the CDR3 is TGTGCCAGCAGCCCCCCGACTAGCGTCTCCTACGAGCAGTACTTC.

The chain carries TRBV27 and TRBJ1-1, with D perhaps TRBD1 (6 bases). Trimming cost V 3 bases and J 1 base, with 12 bases left between them. Germline CDR1 reads MNHEY; CDR2 reads SMNVEV (reference sequence). The CDR3 has 15 amino acids. This CDR3 reads CASSFRGGRNTEAFF. As DNA, the CDR3 is TGTGCCAGCAGTTTCAGAGGGGGGCGGAACACTGAAGCTTTCTTT.

The chain recombines TRBV25-1 with TRBJ2-1; no definite D call. This CDR3 spans 12 amino acids. V was cut by 3 bases and J by 4 bases, with 4 bases left in between. CDR1 is MGHDK, CDR2 SYGVNS, per germline. CDR3 DNA sequence: TGTGCCAGCAGTGATTCTTACAATGAGCAGTTCTTC. This sequence encodes CASSDSYNEQFF. Looking up the rest from reference TRBV25-1 and TRBJ2-1 gives the full variable domain: EADIYQTPRYLVIGTGKKITLECSQTMGHDKMYWYQQDPGMELHLIHYSYGVNSTEKGDLSSESTVSRIRTEHFPLTLESARPSHTSQYLCASSDSYNEQFFGPGTRLTVL.

The chain couples TRBV6-5 to TRBJ2-1; no reliable D call. The CDR3 runs 14 residues. V was cut by 5 bases and J by 10 bases, with 18 bases left in between. CDR1 MNHEY and CDR2 SVGAGI come from the germline V gene. The CDR3 nucleotides read TGTGCCAGCAGTCGAAGGGTCCTCCTTGGGGAGCAGTTCTTC. Protein sequence: CASSRRVLLGEQFF.